A selection of T cell receptor beta chains follows, all from one sample in a study of T cell responses to AZD1222 COVID-19 vaccine. TCRdb keeps only in-frame clones here, not all; method: immunoSEQ multiplex PCR. This sample has about 96,000 clones, with 80% to 90% found just once. The input for sequencing was peripheral blood, taken on day 0 of AZD1222 vaccination. All receptors come from an adult in good health. Both conserved end residues are part of each CDR3. D genes are given only for firm matches. For some rows the clone size is stated as once, few or many, or as a class when expanded; others skip it.

CDR3aa: CASSLDGRGTYEQYF; CDR3nt: TGCGCCAGCAGCTTGGATGGTCGAGGAACCTACGAGCAGTACTTC; abundance: .; d_gene: .; j_gene: TRBJ2-7; v_gene: TRBV5-1; len: 15
CDR3aa: CASSQDRSYEQYF; CDR3nt: TGCGCCAGCAGCCAAGACAGATCCTACGAGCAGTACTTC; abundance: .; d_gene: .; j_gene: TRBJ2-7; v_gene: TRBV4-1; len: 13
CDR3aa: CASSFGQSKYTGELFF; CDR3nt: TGTGCCAGCAGCTTCGGACAGTCAAAATACACCGGGGAGCTGTTTTTT; abundance: .; d_gene: .; j_gene: TRBJ2-2; v_gene: TRBV6-6; len: 16
CDR3aa: CASSLMGQSLGEQYF; CDR3nt: TGTGCCAGCAGCTTAATGGGACAGTCCCTGGGGGAGCAGTACTTC; abundance: .; d_gene: TRBD1; j_gene: TRBJ2-7; v_gene: TRBV7-2; len: 15
CDR3aa: CASSETVLGRGTNYGYTF; CDR3nt: TGTGCCAGCAGTGAAACGGTATTGGGGAGGGGGACTAACTATGGCTACACCTTC; abundance: .; d_gene: .; j_gene: TRBJ1-2; v_gene: TRBV2; len: 18
CDR3aa: CASSRQTVEVDGYTF; CDR3nt: TGTGCCAGCAGCCGGCAGACAGTCGAGGTGGATGGCTACACCTTC; abundance: .; d_gene: .; j_gene: TRBJ1-2; v_gene: TRBV14; len: 15
CDR3aa: CASSLYGLGEQYF; CDR3nt: TGTGCCAGCAGTTTATACGGACTCGGCGAGCAGTACTTC; abundance: .; d_gene: .; j_gene: TRBJ2-7; v_gene: TRBV28; len: 13
CDR3aa: CSARVDYGYTF; CDR3nt: TGCAGTGCTAGAGTCGACTACGGCTACACCTTC; abundance: .; d_gene: .; j_gene: TRBJ1-2; v_gene: TRBV20-1; len: 11
CDR3aa: CASSQVTTNEKLFF; CDR3nt: TGCGCCAGCAGCCAAGTAACAACTAATGAAAAACTGTTTTTT; abundance: .; d_gene: .; j_gene: TRBJ1-4; v_gene: TRBV4-1; len: 14
CDR3aa: CASNLAGGADTQYF; CDR3nt: TGTGCCAGCAATCTAGCGGGGGGAGCAGATACGCAGTATTTT; abundance: many; d_gene: TRBD2; j_gene: TRBJ2-3; v_gene: TRBV9; len: 14
CDR3aa: CAWVDNTEAFF; CDR3nt: TGTGCCTGGGTGGATAACACTGAAGCTTTCTTT; abundance: .; d_gene: .; j_gene: TRBJ1-1; v_gene: TRBV30; len: 11
CDR3aa: CASSDDRDSYYGYTF; CDR3nt: TGTGCCAGCAGCGACGACCGCGATTCTTACTATGGCTACACCTTC; abundance: .; d_gene: .; j_gene: TRBJ1-2; v_gene: TRBV7-2; len: 15
CDR3aa: CASAPGSPPDSPLHF; CDR3nt: TGCGCCAGCGCCCCGGGATCCCCACCGGATTCACCCCTCCACTTT; abundance: .; d_gene: .; j_gene: TRBJ1-6; v_gene: TRBV5-1; len: 15
CDR3aa: CASSQPGDGANVLTF; CDR3nt: TGTGCCAGCAGCCAACCCGGTGACGGGGCCAACGTCCTGACTTTC; abundance: .; d_gene: .; j_gene: TRBJ2-6; v_gene: TRBV7-9; len: 15
CDR3aa: CASSLDRTTGYTF; CDR3nt: TGTGCCAGCAGTTTAGACCGGACCACTGGCTACACCTTC; abundance: .; d_gene: .; j_gene: TRBJ1-2; v_gene: TRBV12-3/TRBV12-4; len: 13
CDR3aa: CASSRNRVGHGYTF; CDR3nt: TGTGCCAGCAGCCGAAACAGGGTGGGCCATGGCTACACCTTC; abundance: .; d_gene: .; j_gene: TRBJ1-2; v_gene: TRBV6-5; len: 14
CDR3aa: CASSVAAGGGTDTQYF; CDR3nt: TGTGCCAGCAGTGTCGCAGCGGGAGGGGGCACAGATACGCAGTATTTT; abundance: .; d_gene: TRBD2; j_gene: TRBJ2-3; v_gene: TRBV6-4; len: 16
CDR3aa: CATTVGPRGSGDGYTF; CDR3nt: TGTGCCACCACAGTGGGGCCGAGGGGGTCGGGTGATGGCTACACCTTC; abundance: .; d_gene: .; j_gene: TRBJ1-2; v_gene: TRBV15; len: 16
CDR3aa: CASSPGTGEGTGELFF; CDR3nt: TGTGCTAGCAGCCCCGGGACGGGAGAAGGGACCGGGGAGCTGTTTTTT; abundance: .; d_gene: .; j_gene: TRBJ2-2; v_gene: TRBV7-7; len: 16
CDR3aa: CASSQEVGGETQYF; CDR3nt: TGTGCCAGCAGCCAAGAAGTCGGGGGAGAGACCCAGTACTTC; abundance: .; d_gene: .; j_gene: TRBJ2-5; v_gene: TRBV4-2; len: 14
CDR3aa: CASSRLGDTEAFF; CDR3nt: TGTGCCAGCAGCCGCTTGGGGGACACTGAAGCTTTCTTT; abundance: .; d_gene: .; j_gene: TRBJ1-1; v_gene: TRBV3-1/TRBV3-2; len: 13
CDR3aa: CASSPWDRGDVGGYTF; CDR3nt: TGTGCCAGCAGCCCTTGGGACAGGGGAGACGTTGGCGGCTACACCTTC; abundance: .; d_gene: TRBD1; j_gene: TRBJ1-2; v_gene: TRBV7-8; len: 16
CDR3aa: CASSAGQGGNYGYTF; CDR3nt: TGTGCCAGCAGTGCGGGCCAGGGCGGAAACTATGGCTACACCTTC; abundance: .; d_gene: .; j_gene: TRBJ1-2; v_gene: TRBV2; len: 15
CDR3aa: CASSSSRTGSYGYTF; CDR3nt: TGTGCCAGCAGTTCTTCTCGGACAGGCTCCTATGGCTACACCTTC; abundance: .; d_gene: TRBD1; j_gene: TRBJ1-2; v_gene: TRBV27; len: 15
CDR3aa: CASSPSQDEKLFF; CDR3nt: TGTGCCAGCTCACCTTCTCAGGACGAAAAACTGTTTTTT; abundance: .; d_gene: .; j_gene: TRBJ1-4; v_gene: TRBV18; len: 13
CDR3aa: CASSVNRGYTF; CDR3nt: TGTGCCAGCAGTGTAAACAGAGGCTACACCTTC; abundance: .; d_gene: .; j_gene: TRBJ1-2; v_gene: TRBV28; len: 11
CDR3aa: CASSGGLNANTGELFF; CDR3nt: TGTGCCAGCTCAGGGGGACTCAACGCGAACACCGGGGAGCTGTTTTTT; abundance: .; d_gene: .; j_gene: TRBJ2-2; v_gene: TRBV18; len: 16
CDR3aa: CASSLSRFEAFF; CDR3nt: TGTGCCAGTAGTCTGAGCAGATTTGAAGCTTTCTTT; abundance: .; d_gene: .; j_gene: TRBJ1-1; v_gene: TRBV19; len: 12
CDR3aa: CASSPPTRGATNEKLFF; CDR3nt: TGTGCCAGCAGCCCACCCACGAGGGGTGCAACTAATGAAAAACTGTTTTTT; abundance: .; d_gene: .; j_gene: TRBJ1-4; v_gene: TRBV3-1/TRBV3-2; len: 17
CDR3aa: CASSRSLNEKLFF; CDR3nt: TGTGCCAGCAGCCGGTCTCTTAATGAAAAACTGTTTTTT; abundance: few; d_gene: .; j_gene: TRBJ1-4; v_gene: TRBV11-3; len: 13
CDR3aa: CASSPTGSTEAFF; CDR3nt: TGTGCCAGCAGCCCGACAGGGAGCACTGAAGCTTTCTTT; abundance: .; d_gene: TRBD1; j_gene: TRBJ1-1; v_gene: TRBV7-3; len: 13